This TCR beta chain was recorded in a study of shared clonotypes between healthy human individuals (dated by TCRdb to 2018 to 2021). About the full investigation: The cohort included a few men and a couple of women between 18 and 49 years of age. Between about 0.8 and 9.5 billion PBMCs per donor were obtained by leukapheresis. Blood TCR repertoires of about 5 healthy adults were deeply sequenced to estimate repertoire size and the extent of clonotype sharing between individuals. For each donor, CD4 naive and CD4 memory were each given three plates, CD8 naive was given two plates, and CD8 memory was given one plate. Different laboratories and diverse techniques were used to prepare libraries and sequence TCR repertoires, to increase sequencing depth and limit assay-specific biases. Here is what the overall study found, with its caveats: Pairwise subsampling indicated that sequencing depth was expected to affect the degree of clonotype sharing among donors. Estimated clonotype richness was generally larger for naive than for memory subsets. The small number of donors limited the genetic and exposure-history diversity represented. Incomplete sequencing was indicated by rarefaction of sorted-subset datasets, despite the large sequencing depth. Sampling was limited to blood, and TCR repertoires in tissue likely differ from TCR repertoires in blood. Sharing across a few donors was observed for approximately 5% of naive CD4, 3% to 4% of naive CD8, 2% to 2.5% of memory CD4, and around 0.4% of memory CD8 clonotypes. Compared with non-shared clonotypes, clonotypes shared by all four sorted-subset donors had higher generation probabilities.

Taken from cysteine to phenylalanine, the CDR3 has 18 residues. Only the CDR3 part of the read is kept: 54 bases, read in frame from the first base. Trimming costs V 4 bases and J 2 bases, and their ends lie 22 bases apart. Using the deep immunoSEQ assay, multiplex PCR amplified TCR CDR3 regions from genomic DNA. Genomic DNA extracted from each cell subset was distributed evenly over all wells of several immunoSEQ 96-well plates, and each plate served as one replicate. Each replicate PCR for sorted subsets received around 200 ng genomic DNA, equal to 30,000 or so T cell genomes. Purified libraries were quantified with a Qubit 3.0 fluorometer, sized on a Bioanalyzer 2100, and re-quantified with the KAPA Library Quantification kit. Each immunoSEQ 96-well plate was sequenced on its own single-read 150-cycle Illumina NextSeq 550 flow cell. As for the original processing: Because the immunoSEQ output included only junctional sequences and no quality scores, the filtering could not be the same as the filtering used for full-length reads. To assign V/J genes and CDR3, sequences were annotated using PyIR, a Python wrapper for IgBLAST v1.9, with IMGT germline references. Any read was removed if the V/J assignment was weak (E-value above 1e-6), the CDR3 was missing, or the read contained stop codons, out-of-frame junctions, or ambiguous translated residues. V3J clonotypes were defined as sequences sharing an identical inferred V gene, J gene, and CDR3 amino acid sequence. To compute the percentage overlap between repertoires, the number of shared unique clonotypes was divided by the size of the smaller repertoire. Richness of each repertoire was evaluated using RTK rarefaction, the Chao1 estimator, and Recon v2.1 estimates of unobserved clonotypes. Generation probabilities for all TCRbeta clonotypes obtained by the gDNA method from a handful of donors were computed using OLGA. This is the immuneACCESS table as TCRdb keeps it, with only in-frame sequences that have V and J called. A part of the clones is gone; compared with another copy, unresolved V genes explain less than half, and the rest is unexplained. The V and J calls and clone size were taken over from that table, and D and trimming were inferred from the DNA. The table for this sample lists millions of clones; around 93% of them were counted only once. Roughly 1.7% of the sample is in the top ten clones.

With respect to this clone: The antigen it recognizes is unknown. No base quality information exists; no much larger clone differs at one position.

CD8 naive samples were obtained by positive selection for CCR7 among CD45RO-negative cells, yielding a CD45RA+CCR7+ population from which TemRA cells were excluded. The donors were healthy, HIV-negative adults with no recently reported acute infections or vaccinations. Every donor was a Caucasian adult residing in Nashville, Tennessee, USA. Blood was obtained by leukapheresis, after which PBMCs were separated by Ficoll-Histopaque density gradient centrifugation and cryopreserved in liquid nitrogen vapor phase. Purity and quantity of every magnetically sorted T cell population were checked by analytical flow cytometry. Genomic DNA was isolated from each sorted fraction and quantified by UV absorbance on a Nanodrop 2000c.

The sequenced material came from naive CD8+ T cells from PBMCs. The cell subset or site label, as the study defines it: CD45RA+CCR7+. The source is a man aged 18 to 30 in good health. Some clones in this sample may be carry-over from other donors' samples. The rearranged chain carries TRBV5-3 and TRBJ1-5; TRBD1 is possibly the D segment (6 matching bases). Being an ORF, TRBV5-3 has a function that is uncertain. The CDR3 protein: CARSPHVGAGVCNQPQHF. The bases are TGTGCCAGAAGCCCTCATGTAGGGGCAGGGGTGTGCAATCAGCCCCAGCATTTT.